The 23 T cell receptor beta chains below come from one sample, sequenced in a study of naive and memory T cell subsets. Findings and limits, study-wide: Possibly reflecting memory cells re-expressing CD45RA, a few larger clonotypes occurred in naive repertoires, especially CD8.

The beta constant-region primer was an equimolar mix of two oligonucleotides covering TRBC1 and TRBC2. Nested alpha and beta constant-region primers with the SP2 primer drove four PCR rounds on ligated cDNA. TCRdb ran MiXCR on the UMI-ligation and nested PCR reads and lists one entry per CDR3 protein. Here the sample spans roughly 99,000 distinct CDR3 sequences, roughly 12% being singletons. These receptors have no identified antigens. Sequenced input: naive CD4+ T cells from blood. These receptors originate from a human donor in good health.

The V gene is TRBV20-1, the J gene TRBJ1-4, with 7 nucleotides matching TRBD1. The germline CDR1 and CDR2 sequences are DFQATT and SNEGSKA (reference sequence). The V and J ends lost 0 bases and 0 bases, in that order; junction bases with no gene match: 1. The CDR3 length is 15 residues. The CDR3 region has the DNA TGCAGTGCTAGAGACAGGGGGGCAACTAATGAAAAACTGTTTTTT. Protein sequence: CSARDRGATNEKLFF.

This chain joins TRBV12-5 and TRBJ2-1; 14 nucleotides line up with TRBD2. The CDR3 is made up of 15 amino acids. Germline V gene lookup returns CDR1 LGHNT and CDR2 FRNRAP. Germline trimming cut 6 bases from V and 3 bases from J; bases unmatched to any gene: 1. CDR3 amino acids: CASGGLAGGYNEQFF. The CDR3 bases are TGTGCTAGTGGCGGACTAGCGGGAGGCTACAATGAGCAGTTCTTC.

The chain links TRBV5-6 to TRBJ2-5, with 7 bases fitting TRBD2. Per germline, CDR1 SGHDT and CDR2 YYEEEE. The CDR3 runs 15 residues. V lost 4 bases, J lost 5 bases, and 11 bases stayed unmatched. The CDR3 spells CASSRLSGTRETQYF. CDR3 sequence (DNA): TGTGCCAGCAGCCGGCTCAGCGGGACTCGGGAGACCCAGTACTTC.

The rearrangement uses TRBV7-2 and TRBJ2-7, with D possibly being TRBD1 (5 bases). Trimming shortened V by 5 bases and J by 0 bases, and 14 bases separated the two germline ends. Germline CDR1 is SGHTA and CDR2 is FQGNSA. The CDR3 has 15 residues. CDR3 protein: CASSGTGHSSYEQYF. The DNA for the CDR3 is TGTGCCAGCAGCGGTACAGGACACAGCTCCTACGAGCAGTACTTC.

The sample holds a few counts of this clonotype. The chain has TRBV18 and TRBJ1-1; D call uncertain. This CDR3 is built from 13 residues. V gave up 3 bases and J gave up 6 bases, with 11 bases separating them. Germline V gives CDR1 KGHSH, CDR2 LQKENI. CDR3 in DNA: TGTGCCAGCTCACCGGGATTGGGTGCTGAAGCTTTCTTT. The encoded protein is CASSPGLGAEAFF.

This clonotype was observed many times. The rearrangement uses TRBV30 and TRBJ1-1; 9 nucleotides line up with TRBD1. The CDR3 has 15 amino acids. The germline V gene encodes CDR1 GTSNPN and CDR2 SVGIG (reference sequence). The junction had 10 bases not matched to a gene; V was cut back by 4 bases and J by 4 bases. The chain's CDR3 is CAWTAGRTGVTEAFF. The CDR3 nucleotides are TGTGCCTGGACCGCCGGGAGGACAGGGGTCACTGAAGCTTTCTTT.

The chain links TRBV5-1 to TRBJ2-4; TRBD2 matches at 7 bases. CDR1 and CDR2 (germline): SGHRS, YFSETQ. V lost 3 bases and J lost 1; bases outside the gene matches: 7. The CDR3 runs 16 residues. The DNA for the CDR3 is TGCGCCAGCAGCTACAAGGGAGGGGATGCCAAAAACATTCAGTACTTC. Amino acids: CASSYKGGDAKNIQYF.

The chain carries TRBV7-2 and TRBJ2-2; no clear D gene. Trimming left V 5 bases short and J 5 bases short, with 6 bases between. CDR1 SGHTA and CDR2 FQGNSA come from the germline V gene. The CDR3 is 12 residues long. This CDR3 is CASSLQTGELFF. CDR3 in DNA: TGTGCCAGCAGCCTCCAGACCGGGGAGCTGTTTTTT. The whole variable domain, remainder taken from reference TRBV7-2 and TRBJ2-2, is GAGVSQSPSNKVTEKGKDVELRCDPISGHTALYWYRQSLGQGLEFLIYFQGNSAPDKSGLPSDRFSAERTGGSVSTLTIQRTQQEDSAVYLCASSLQTGELFFGEGSRLTVL.

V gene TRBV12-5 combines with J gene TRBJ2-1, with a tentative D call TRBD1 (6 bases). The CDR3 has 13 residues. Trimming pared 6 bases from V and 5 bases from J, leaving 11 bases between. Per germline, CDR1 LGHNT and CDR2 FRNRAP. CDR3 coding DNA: TGTGCTAGTGGACAGGGTCGGGACAATGAGCAGTTCTTC. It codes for CASGQGRDNEQFF.

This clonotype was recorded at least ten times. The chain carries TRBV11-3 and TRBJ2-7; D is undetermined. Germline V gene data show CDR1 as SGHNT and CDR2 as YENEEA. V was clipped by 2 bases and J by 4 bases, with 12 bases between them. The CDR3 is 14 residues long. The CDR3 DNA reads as TGTGCCAGCAGCTTATCGATGGCCAGATACGAGCAGTACTTC. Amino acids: CASSLSMARYEQYF.

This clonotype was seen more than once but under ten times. The CDR3 nucleotides read TGCGCCAGCAGCTCAACCGTAGGCAATGAGCAGTTCTTC. Protein product: CASSSTVGNEQFF. The chain has TRBV5-1 and TRBJ2-1; D gene ambiguous. CDR1 is SGHRS, CDR2 YFSETQ, per germline. The CDR3 totals 13 residues. The V and J ends lost 3 bases and 6 bases respectively, with 10 bases between them.

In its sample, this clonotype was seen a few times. The CDR3 spells CASSFGDRDGDTQYF. The CDR3 coding sequence is TGTGCCAGCAGCTTCGGGGACCGAGATGGAGATACGCAGTATTTT. J is TRBJ2-3 and V is TRBV5-6; either TRBD1 or TRBD2 may fit D (5 bases each). The CDR3 contains 15 residues. CDR1 SGHDT and CDR2 YYEEEE come from the germline V gene. Trimming pared 2 bases from V and 5 bases from J, leaving 15 bases between.

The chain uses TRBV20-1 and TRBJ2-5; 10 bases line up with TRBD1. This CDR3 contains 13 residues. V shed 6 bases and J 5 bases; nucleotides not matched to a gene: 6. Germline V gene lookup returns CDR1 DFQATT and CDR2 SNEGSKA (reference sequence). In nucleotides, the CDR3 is TGCAGTGCCCCAGGGACAGGGGTTGAGACCCAGTACTTC. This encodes CSAPGTGVETQYF.

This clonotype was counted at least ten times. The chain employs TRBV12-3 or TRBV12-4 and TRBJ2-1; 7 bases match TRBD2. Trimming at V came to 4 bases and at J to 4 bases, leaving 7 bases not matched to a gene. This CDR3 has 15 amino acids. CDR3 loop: CASSSPGGPYNEQFF. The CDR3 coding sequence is TGTGCCAGCAGTTCTCCGGGAGGACCTTACAATGAGCAGTTCTTC.

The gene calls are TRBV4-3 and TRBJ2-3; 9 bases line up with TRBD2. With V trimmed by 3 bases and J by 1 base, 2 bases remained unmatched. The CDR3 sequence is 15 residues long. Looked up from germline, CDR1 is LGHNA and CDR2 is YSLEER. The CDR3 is CASSQASGGTDTQYF. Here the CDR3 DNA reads TGCGCCAGCAGCCAGGCTAGCGGGGGCACAGATACGCAGTATTTT.

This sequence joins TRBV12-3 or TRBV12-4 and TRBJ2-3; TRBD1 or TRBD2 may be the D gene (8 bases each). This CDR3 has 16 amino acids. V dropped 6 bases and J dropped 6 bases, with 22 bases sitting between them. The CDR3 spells CASRQQGGLGKDTQYF. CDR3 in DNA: TGTGCCAGCAGGCAACAGGGGGGACTAGGGAAGGATACGCAGTATTTT.

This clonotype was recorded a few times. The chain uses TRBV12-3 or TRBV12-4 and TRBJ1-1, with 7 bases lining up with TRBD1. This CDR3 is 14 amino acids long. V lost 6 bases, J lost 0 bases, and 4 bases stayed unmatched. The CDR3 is CASRRQGLNTEAFF. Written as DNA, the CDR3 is TGTGCCAGCAGAAGACAGGGCCTGAACACTGAAGCTTTCTTT.

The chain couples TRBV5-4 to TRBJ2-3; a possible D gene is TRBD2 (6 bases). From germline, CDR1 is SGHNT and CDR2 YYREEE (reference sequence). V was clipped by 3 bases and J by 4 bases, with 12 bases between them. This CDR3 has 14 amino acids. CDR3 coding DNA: TGTGCCAGCAGCTCACTAGCTGCATCAGATACGCAGTATTTT. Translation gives CASSSLAASDTQYF.

As DNA, the CDR3 is TGTGCCAGCAGCCAACACATGGTGGGAGGGGAGACCCAGTACTTC. This sequence encodes CASSQHMVGGETQYF. V and J are TRBV4-2 and TRBJ2-5; 7 nucleotides align to TRBD2. Germline values: CDR1 LGHNA, CDR2 YNFKEQ. Losses at the gene ends were 2 bases for V and 5 bases for J; bases not matched to a gene: 8. This CDR3 region has 15 residues.

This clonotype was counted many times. The CDR3 DNA reads as TGTGCCAGCATCAAAAGGTCTGGGGCCAACGTCCTGACTTTC. This codes for CASIKRSGANVLTF. The rearrangement uses TRBV28 and TRBJ2-6; no clear D. V lost 7 bases, J lost 1 base, and 8 bases lay in between. Germline V gene data show CDR1 as MDHEN and CDR2 as SYDVKM. The CDR3 runs to 14 residues.

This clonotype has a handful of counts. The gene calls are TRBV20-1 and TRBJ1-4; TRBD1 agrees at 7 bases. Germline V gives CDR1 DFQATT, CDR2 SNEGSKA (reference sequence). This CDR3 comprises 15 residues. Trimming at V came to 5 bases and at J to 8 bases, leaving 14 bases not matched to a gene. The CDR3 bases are TGCAGTGCTGGTACCGACGGGACAGTAGGGGAAAAACTGTTTTTT. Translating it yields CSAGTDGTVGEKLFF.

CDR3 loop: CASSSRTDTYNSPLHF. CDR3 nucleotide sequence: TGCGCCAGCAGCTCGAGAACAGATACCTATAATTCACCCCTCCACTTT. The rearrangement links TRBV5-1 to TRBJ1-6; D is unclear. This CDR3 is 16 amino acids long. Germline lookup yields CDR1 SGHRS and CDR2 YFSETQ. The V gene lost 3 bases and the J gene lost 2 bases, with 12 bases spanning the gap.

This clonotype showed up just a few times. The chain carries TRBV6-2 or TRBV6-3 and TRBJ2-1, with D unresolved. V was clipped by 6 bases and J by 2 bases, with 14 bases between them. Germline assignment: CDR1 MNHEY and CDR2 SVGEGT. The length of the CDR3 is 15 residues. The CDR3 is CASRAHGGPYNEQFF. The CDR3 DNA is TGTGCCAGCAGGGCCCATGGCGGTCCCTACAATGAGCAGTTCTTC.